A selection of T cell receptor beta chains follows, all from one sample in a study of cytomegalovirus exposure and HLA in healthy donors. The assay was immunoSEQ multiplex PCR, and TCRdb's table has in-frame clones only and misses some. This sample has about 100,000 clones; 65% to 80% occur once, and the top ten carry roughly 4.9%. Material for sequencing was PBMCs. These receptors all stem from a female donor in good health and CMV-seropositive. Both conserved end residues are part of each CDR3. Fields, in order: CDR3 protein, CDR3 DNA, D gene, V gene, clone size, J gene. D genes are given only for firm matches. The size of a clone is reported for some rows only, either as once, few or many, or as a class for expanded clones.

CASSLDWGTGQYF TGCGCCAGCAGCTTGGATTGGGGGACAGGGCAGTACTTC TRBD1 TRBV5-1 NA TRBJ2-5
CASSPGTVNTGELFF TGTGCCAGCAGTCCTGGGACAGTGAACACCGGGGAGCTGTTTTTT TRBD1 TRBV7-3 NA TRBJ2-2
CASSGWGQGAFF TGTGCCAGCAGTGGATGGGGACAAGGAGCTTTCTTT NA TRBV2 NA TRBJ1-1
CASSLRTSPANTGELFF TGTGCCAGCAGCTTGAGGACTAGCCCCGCGAACACCGGGGAGCTGTTTTTT TRBD2 TRBV5-4 NA TRBJ2-2
CASRRGQGLAGNQPQHF TGTGCCAGCAGGCGGGGACAGGGATTGGCGGGCAATCAGCCCCAGCATTTT TRBD1 TRBV2 few TRBJ1-5
CASSQTRGSTDTQYF TGTGCCAGCAGCCAAACTAGGGGGAGCACAGATACGCAGTATTTT NA TRBV14 few TRBJ2-3
CSAIKSRGLFF TGCAGTGCTATTAAGTCCAGGGGTCTGTTTTTT NA TRBV20-1 NA TRBJ1-4
CASSFGGAGNEQFF TGCGCCAGCAGCTTCGGGGGGGCCGGGAATGAGCAGTTCTTC TRBD2 TRBV5-1 NA TRBJ2-1
CASSLGLNQPQHF TGTGCCAGCAGCTTGGGGCTCAATCAGCCCCAGCATTTT NA TRBV5-5 NA TRBJ1-5
CASSLDLAAEQYF TGCGCCAGCAGCTTGGATCTAGCCGCCGAGCAGTACTTC NA TRBV5-1 NA TRBJ2-7
CASSQLVEREAFF TGTGCCAGCAGCCAACTCGTGGAGCGAGAAGCTTTCTTT NA TRBV11-2 NA TRBJ1-1
CASLPGRRNEQFF TGTGCCAGCCTTCCCGGGAGGAGGAATGAGCAGTTCTTC TRBD2 TRBV11-2 NA TRBJ2-1
CASRAGLDSFTGELFF TGCGCCAGCAGGGCCGGACTAGATTCTTTTACCGGGGAGCTGTTTTTT TRBD2 TRBV5-1 NA TRBJ2-2
CASSLQGAQANYGYTF TGTGCCAGCAGCCTGCAGGGGGCCCAAGCTAACTATGGCTACACCTTC TRBD1 TRBV5-4 NA TRBJ1-2
CAWTRDSSSTDTQYF TGTGCCTGGACCCGGGACAGCTCTAGCACAGATACGCAGTATTTT TRBD1 TRBV30 once TRBJ2-3
CASSLVSGGSTDTQYF TGTGCCAGCAGCTTAGTAAGCGGGGGGAGCACAGATACGCAGTATTTT TRBD2 TRBV7-6 NA TRBJ2-3
CASSSTSGRIGETQYF TGTGCCAGCAGCTCTACTAGCGGACGAATTGGAGAGACCCAGTACTTC TRBD2 TRBV11-2 NA TRBJ2-5
CASTMRDIYGYTF TGTGCCAGTACTATGCGGGATATCTATGGCTACACCTTC NA TRBV19 NA TRBJ1-2
CASSSSPGQSSGNTIYF TGTGCCAGCAGTTCGTCACCGGGACAGAGCTCTGGAAACACCATATATTTT TRBD1 TRBV28 NA TRBJ1-3
CASSVSGSNQPQHF TGTGCCAGCAGCGTTTCAGGGAGCAATCAGCCCCAGCATTTT NA TRBV9 NA TRBJ1-5
CASSIGNRGNSPLHF TGTGCCAGTAGTATCGGAAACAGGGGGAATTCACCCCTCCACTTT TRBD1 TRBV19 few TRBJ1-6
CASSQKAGGPGEQYF TGTGCCAGCAGCCAGAAGGCCGGGGGGCCGGGCGAGCAGTACTTC NA TRBV5-4 NA TRBJ2-7
CASSLLAGDYKNIQYF TGTGCCAGCAGCCTCCTAGCGGGGGATTACAAAAACATTCAGTACTTC TRBD2 TRBV7-2 once TRBJ2-4
CASSLQRSSTDTQYF TGTGCCAGCAGTTTACAGCGGAGTTCCACAGATACGCAGTATTTT NA TRBV6-5 NA TRBJ2-3
CASSLRGRGTDTQYF TGTGCCAGCAGTTTACGGGGCAGGGGGACAGATACGCAGTATTTT TRBD1 TRBV28 NA TRBJ2-3
CASSTGPSSGNTIYF TGTGCCAGTAGTACAGGCCCCAGCTCTGGAAACACCATATATTTT NA TRBV19 NA TRBJ1-3
CASSPTGLNTDTQYF TGTGCCAGCAGTCCCACGGGACTGAACACAGATACGCAGTATTTT NA TRBV6-1 NA TRBJ2-3
CATSRDPKRSGTGGNTIYF TGTGCCACCAGCAGAGATCCAAAACGATCCGGGACAGGGGGAAACACCATATATTTT TRBD1 TRBV15 few TRBJ1-3
CASRPTGGRTGYTF TGTGCCAGCAGGCCGACAGGGGGCAGGACCGGCTACACCTTC TRBD1 TRBV28 once TRBJ1-2
CASSPRTSGGGETQYF TGTGCCAGCAGCCCCCGGACCAGCGGGGGTGGTGAGACCCAGTACTTC TRBD2 TRBV7-2 NA TRBJ2-5
CASSQGTGGADTQYF TGTGCCAGCAGCCAAGGGACAGGGGGCGCAGATACGCAGTATTTT TRBD1 TRBV4-2 NA TRBJ2-3
CASSPRRQGSEKLFF TGTGCCAGCAGCCCACGGAGACAGGGCAGTGAAAAACTGTTTTTT TRBD1 TRBV7-9 few TRBJ1-4
CAWSVWRTEAFF TGTGCCTGGAGTGTATGGAGGACTGAAGCTTTCTTT NA TRBV30 NA TRBJ1-1
CASSFGGSYNEQFF TGTGCCAGCAGTTTCGGGGGCTCCTACAATGAGCAGTTCTTC NA TRBV28 NA TRBJ2-1
CASSDSQGPPYGYTF TGCGCCAGCAGTGATAGCCAGGGCCCCCCATATGGCTACACCTTC NA TRBV10-1 NA TRBJ1-2
CASSIGKRTGNTEAFF TGTGCCAGTAGTATCGGGAAAAGGACAGGAAACACTGAAGCTTTCTTT TRBD1 TRBV19 NA TRBJ1-1
CASSPLGTENYGYTF TGTGCCAGCTCACCCCTCGGGACAGAAAACTATGGCTACACCTTC TRBD1 TRBV18 NA TRBJ1-2
CASSLELAGVDQQYF TGCGCCAGCAGCTTGGAACTAGCGGGAGTGGATCAGCAGTACTTC TRBD2 TRBV5-1 NA TRBJ2-7
CASSSGVSSGLDEQFF TGCGCCAGCAGCTCTGGAGTGTCTAGCGGGCTGGATGAGCAGTTCTTC TRBD2 TRBV5-1 NA TRBJ2-1
CASSFQGGTDTQYF TGCGCCAGCAGCTTCCAGGGGGGCACAGATACGCAGTATTTT TRBD1 TRBV5-1 NA TRBJ2-3
CASSQELTIGQPQHF TGCGCCAGCAGCCAAGAGTTAACCATCGGTCAGCCCCAGCATTTT NA TRBV4-3 NA TRBJ1-5
CASSQEGGQGRPGYTF TGCGCCAGCAGCCAAGAAGGGGGACAGGGGCGGCCTGGCTACACCTTC TRBD1 TRBV4-1 NA TRBJ1-2
CSVEDPSTSHFRDRDTDTQYF TGCAGCGTTGAAGATCCAAGCACTTCCCACTTCCGGGACAGGGACACAGATACGCAGTATTTT TRBD1 TRBV29-1 NA TRBJ2-3
CATTTGVNYGYTF TGTGCCACCACGACAGGGGTCAACTATGGCTACACCTTC TRBD1 TRBV10-3 NA TRBJ1-2
CASSLVPGSYEQYF TGCGCCAGCAGCTTGGTGCCGGGATCCTACGAGCAGTACTTC NA TRBV5-1 NA TRBJ2-7
CASGGDGSSTDTQYF TGTGCCAGCGGGGGGGACGGATCTAGCACAGATACGCAGTATTTT TRBD2 TRBV25-1 few TRBJ2-3
CASEVDRVNQPQHF TGTGCCTCTGAGGTGGACAGGGTTAATCAGCCCCAGCATTTT TRBD1 TRBV30 NA TRBJ1-5
CASIQTGFYGYTF TGTGCCAGCATACAGACAGGGTTCTATGGCTACACCTTC TRBD1 TRBV28 NA TRBJ1-2
CASSPPRVGGGEQYF TGCGCCAGCAGCCCCCCGCGGGTGGGGGGAGGAGAGCAGTACTTC NA TRBV5-1 NA TRBJ2-7
CASSLAVTGNHEQFF TGCGCCAGCAGCTTGGCCGTGACAGGGAACCATGAGCAGTTCTTC TRBD1 TRBV5-1 few TRBJ2-1
CASSLGASGIRNIQYF TGTGCCAGCAGTTTAGGGGCCAGCGGGATAAGGAACATTCAGTACTTC TRBD2 TRBV28 NA TRBJ2-4
CASSVDSGDTDTQYF TGTGCCAGCAGCGTAGACAGCGGAGACACAGATACGCAGTATTTT NA TRBV9 NA TRBJ2-3
CASSYGRLGAGELFF TGTGCCAGCAGTTACGGACGGCTAGGGGCCGGGGAGCTGTTTTTT NA TRBV6-5 NA TRBJ2-2
CSARSGTPQYF TGCAGTGCTAGATCCGGGACACCGCAGTATTTT NA TRBV20-1 NA TRBJ2-3
CASSGGTSGGSGELFF TGTGCCAGTAGTGGCGGGACTAGCGGGGGTTCCGGGGAGCTGTTTTTT TRBD2 TRBV19 few TRBJ2-2
CASRGQGANYGYTF TGTGCCAGCAGGGGACAGGGGGCCAACTATGGCTACACCTTC TRBD1 TRBV6-5 NA TRBJ1-2
CASSLAVFSNTGELFF TGCGCCAGCAGCTTGGCCGTTTTTTCGAACACCGGGGAGCTGTTTTTT NA TRBV5-1 NA TRBJ2-2
CASSPGQGRAGELFF TGTGCCAGCAGCCCCGGACAGGGGAGGGCCGGGGAGCTGTTTTTT TRBD1 TRBV7-6 NA TRBJ2-2
CASSIELTYEQYF TGTGCCAGTAGTATAGAACTCACCTACGAGCAGTACTTC NA TRBV19 NA TRBJ2-7
CASSQEEGAYNEQFF TGTGCCAGCAGCCAAGAAGAGGGGGCCTACAATGAGCAGTTCTTC NA TRBV4-2 NA TRBJ2-1